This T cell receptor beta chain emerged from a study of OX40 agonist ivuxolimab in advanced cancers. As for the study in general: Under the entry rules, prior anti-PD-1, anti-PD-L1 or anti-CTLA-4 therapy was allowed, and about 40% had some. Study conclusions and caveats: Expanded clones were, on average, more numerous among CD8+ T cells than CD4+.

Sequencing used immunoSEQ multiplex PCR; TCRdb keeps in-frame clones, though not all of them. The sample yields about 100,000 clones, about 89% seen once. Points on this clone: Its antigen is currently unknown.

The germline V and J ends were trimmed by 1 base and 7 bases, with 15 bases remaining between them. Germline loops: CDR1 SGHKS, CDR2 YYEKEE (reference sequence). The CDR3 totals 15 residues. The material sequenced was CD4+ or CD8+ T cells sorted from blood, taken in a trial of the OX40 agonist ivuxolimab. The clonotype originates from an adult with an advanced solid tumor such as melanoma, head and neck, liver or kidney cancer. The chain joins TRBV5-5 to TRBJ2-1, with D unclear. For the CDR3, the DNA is TGTGCCAGCAGCTTGACTACCGCCTTGGGAAATGAGCAGTTCTTC. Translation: CASSLTTALGNEQFF.